This T cell receptor beta chain originates from a study of blood T cell repertoires in COVID-19. The germline gives CDR1 SGHRS, CDR2 YFSETQ. V shed 4 bases and J 8 bases; nucleotides not matched to a gene: 9. The CDR3 has 16 residues. This clone was recorded a few times. Original processing notes: Quantification of nucleated cells was approximated via reference gene primer amplification. Some clones are missing from TCRdb's copy, which holds only in-frame ones; the method was immunoSEQ multiplex PCR. V, J and clone size are those of that table, while D and trimming were read from the DNA. The table lists about 170,000 clones, around 80% of them singletons. The cohort comprised adults aged about 18 to 100 years residing in approximately 25 US areas.

The V call is TRBV5-1, the J call TRBJ1-6, with 10 nucleotides matching TRBD1. What was sequenced was PBMCs or T cells enriched from blood (not recorded which). This clonotype originated in a woman in her fifties or sixties in a cohort exposed to, infected with or recovered from COVID-19 (not recorded which). The CDR3 here is CASSLATGGVHSPLHF. CDR3 sequence (DNA): TGCGCCAGCAGCCTAGCGACAGGGGGCGTTCATTCACCCCTCCACTTT.